This T cell receptor beta chain stems from a study of cytomegalovirus exposure and HLA in healthy donors. Study overall: From donors who were HLA-typed, an early data release held around 85 million unique TCRs. Within the Caucasian-associated ancestry cluster were under 85% of the roughly 400 genotyped donors. Study-wide results and limits: Both high specificity and high sensitivity reportedly marked the classifier's diagnosis of cytomegalovirus status.

Vbeta (60) and Jbeta (13) primers were used in the PCR. Repertoires were generated with immunoSEQ multiplex PCR, while TCRdb's copy carries only in-frame clones and drops some. The table lists roughly 180,000 clones, 70% to 80% of them singletons. The length of the CDR3 is 15 residues. V dropped 6 bases and J dropped 1; count of bases not matched to a gene: 6. The germline V gene encodes CDR1 ENHRY and CDR2 SYGVKD. In nominal health when sampled, donors likely had unrecorded immune exposures nonetheless. A word on this clone: Its antigen remains unidentified.

The rearrangement uses TRBV10-3 and TRBJ1-1; 9 nucleotides line up with TRBD1. The sequenced sample was PBMCs. This receptor was identified in a male donor in good health and CMV-seronegative. The CDR3 here is CAIRAGTGWNTEAFF. The DNA for the CDR3 is TGTGCCATCAGAGCCGGGACAGGGTGGAACACTGAAGCTTTCTTT.